This T cell receptor beta chain was observed in a study of vaccination effects on CD4 cells after COVID-19 (dated by TCRdb to the early 2020s). Study-level background: Across the study, the median time from the second dose to post-vaccine sampling was 72 days (range 14 to 241). The study compared SARS-CoV-2 spike-specific CD4+ TCR repertoires before and after mRNA vaccination in COVID-19 convalescent patients and infection-naive vaccine recipients. The full study included 9 to 10 COVID-19 convalescent patients and several SARS-CoV-2-naive healthy vaccine recipients. Cultures from other donors in the study were sequenced using the Oncomine TCR Beta short-read assay on an Illumina iSeq 100.

The full study reports these points: Only a small number of convalescent patients were included, and no early post-infection timepoints were available, which limited the study. At late post-vaccination timepoints, both infection-induced and vaccine-induced clones showed marked clonal contraction, consistent with waning T cell responses. In healthy vaccine recipients, vaccine-induced clones were almost all SARS-CoV-2 mono-reactive, with only 1 of 255 cross-reactive with common cold coronaviruses.

CDR1 MDHEN and CDR2 SYDVKM are derived from the germline V gene. The cysteine opens and the phenylalanine closes a CDR3 of 17 amino acids. The DNA shown is the 51-base CDR3, in frame from base 1. V is cut back by 3 bases and J by 2 bases, with 9 bases in the junction unmatched. Comments on this clone: This receptor's antigen is unknown. Within one base of it there is no much larger clone, and no base qualities were kept.

To prepare the library, the immunoSEQ multiplex PCR assay was applied. DNA from the cultured, isolated CD4+ T cells was subjected to TCR beta CDR3 sequencing. Turning to the authors' computational methods: Non-productive TCR sequences were removed, reads were trimmed to the CDR3 region, and CDR3s of at least 7 amino acids were retained. The MANAFEST web app was used to pick out antigen-specific clonotypes by comparing their expansion in peptide wells with that in reference cultures. For clones to be considered positive, expansion at FDR<0.05 versus reference and all other wells, an odds ratio above 5, and a frequency above 0.1% in two replicate wells were required. A clonotype was defined as cross-reactive if the clonotype was significantly expanded both in SARS-CoV-2 spike wells and in at least one common cold coronavirus spike condition. CDR3 similarity was assessed by Levenshtein distance using the stringdist R package, and unrooted trees were constructed with ape in R 3.6.1. Sourced from immuneACCESS, this table was stored by TCRdb with only in-frame sequences that have V and J called. A share of the clones is absent; for the studies checked, an unresolved V gene accounts for under half, and the remainder has no known explanation. The V and J calls and clone size are taken from that table; D and trimming were inferred from the DNA. This sample lists approximately 83,000 clones; under 80% were detected once. The ten top clones hold over 0.95% of the sample.

In the ViraFEST assay, PBMC were stimulated with viral peptide pools, and TCR sequencing was then used to find antigen-specific CD4+ T cell clonotypes based on their expansion. After around eleven days of culture, CD4+ T cells were isolated with the EasySep CD4+ T cell isolation kit. Participants received two doses of either the BNT162b2 or the mRNA-1273 mRNA SARS-CoV-2 vaccine. The absence of prior SARS-CoV-2 infection in healthy vaccine recipients was confirmed by negative nucleocapsid antibodies before and after vaccination. Two million PBMC per well were cultured in IMDM with roughly 5% human AB serum, 9 to 10 IU/ml IL-2 and gentamicin, plus 10 ug/ml peptides. On days 3 and 7, half of the culture medium was replaced with fresh IL-2-containing medium. Unless noted otherwise, every peptide stimulation condition was grown in triplicate wells. Using Ficoll-Paque Plus gradient centrifugation, PBMC were separated from whole blood and then either used fresh or cryopreserved at -140C. Overlapping peptide pools spanned the spike proteins of SARS-CoV-2 and the common cold coronaviruses HCoV-NL63, HCoV-OC43 and HCoV-229E. Genomic DNA was extracted from cultured CD4+ T cells with the QIAamp micro DNA kit.

The source material was CD4+ T cells from PBMCs cultured with HCoV-OC43 spike peptides, sampled after COVID-19 vaccination. This specimen's cell subset or site label, per the study, means: HCoV-OC43 spike overlapping peptide pool stimulation. This receptor was identified in a human donor who received a COVID-19 vaccine. The rearrangement combines TRBV28 with TRBJ1-1; TRBD1 matches 10 bases in the middle. The nucleotides read TGTGCCAGCAGTTTGAGTATATCGACAGGGGGCAACACTGAAGCTTTCTTT. This codes for CASSLSISTGGNTEAFF.